This T cell receptor (beta chain) was found in a study of T cells in Graves' hyperthyroidism and ophthalmopathy. CDR3 length: 20 residues. Germline V gene data show CDR1 as SGDLS and CDR2 as YYNGEE. The V end lost 5 bases, the J end lost 0 bases, and 27 bases lay between the germline ends. Exclusion followed for patients with uncontrolled infection, other autoimmune disease, pregnancy or lactation. Study results and limitations: Also found in blood were most expanded thyroid clonotypes above 0.001.

The investigators amplified TCR beta CDR3 regions from RNA transcripts. HTBI primers drove first-round RT-PCR of the TCR CDR3. TCRdb reprocessed the multiplex PCR reads with MiXCR, giving one entry per CDR3 protein. The table records under 350,000 distinct CDR3 sequences, less than 15% of them present only once. This clonotype was detected ten times or more. The target antigen is unknown. What was sequenced was blood. This sequence originates from a woman in her 30s with Graves' hyperthyroidism that later progressed to Graves' ophthalmopathy. The chain joins TRBV9 to TRBJ2-1; D not certain. The CDR3: CASSHGPSSGSPHSYNEQFF. CDR3 sequence (DNA): TGTGCCAGCAGTCACGGACCGTCCTCGGGTTCCCCCCACTCCTACAATGAGCAGTTCTTC. The full variable domain, completed using reference TRBV9 and TRBJ2-1, is DSGVTQTPKHLITATGQRVTLRCSPRSGDLSVYWYQQSLDQGLQFLIQYYNGEERAKGNILERFSAQQFPDLHSELNLSSLELGDSALYFCASSHGPSSGSPHSYNEQFFGPGTRLTVL.